This record concerns one TCR beta chain sequence. The assay was immunoSEQ multiplex PCR, and TCRdb's table has in-frame clones only and misses some. The repertoire holds about 2,100,000 clones, with about 92% as singletons. The data are from a study of shared clonotypes between healthy human individuals. This CDR3 spans 15 amino acids. Germline V lookup: CDR1 SEHNR, CDR2 FQNEAQ (reference sequence). Trimming removed 5 bases from V and 2 bases from J; junction bases left unmatched: 8. Selected positively for CCR7 and CD45RO-negative, naive CD8 cells excluded terminally differentiated effector memory CD45RA+ cells.

The chain uses TRBV7-9 and TRBJ2-7, with 8 bases fitting TRBD2. This receptor was taken from a man younger than 35 in good health. Some clones in this sample may be carry-over from other donors' samples. Material: naive CD8+ T cells from PBMCs. The CDR3: CASSPRGGKTYEQYF. The CDR3 DNA reads TGTGCCAGCAGCCCCCGGGGGGGGAAAACCTACGAGCAGTACTTC.